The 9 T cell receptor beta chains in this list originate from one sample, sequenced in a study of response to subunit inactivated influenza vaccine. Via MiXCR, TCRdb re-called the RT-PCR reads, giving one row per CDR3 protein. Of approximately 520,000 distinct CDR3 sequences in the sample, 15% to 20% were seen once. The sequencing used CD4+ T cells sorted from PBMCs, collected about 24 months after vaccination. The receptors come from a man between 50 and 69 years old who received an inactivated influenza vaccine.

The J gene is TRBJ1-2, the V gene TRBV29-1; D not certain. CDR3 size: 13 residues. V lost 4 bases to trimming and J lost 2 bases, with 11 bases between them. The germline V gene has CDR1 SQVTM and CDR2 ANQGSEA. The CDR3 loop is CSVARGSNYGYTF. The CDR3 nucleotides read TGCAGCGTTGCGAGAGGGTCCAACTATGGCTACACCTTC. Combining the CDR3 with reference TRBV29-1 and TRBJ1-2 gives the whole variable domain SAVISQKPSRDICQRGTSLTIQCQVDSQVTMMFWYRQQPGQSLTLIATANQGSEATYESGFVIDKFPISRPNLTFSTLTVSNMSPEDSSIYLCSVARGSNYGYTFGSGTRLTVV.

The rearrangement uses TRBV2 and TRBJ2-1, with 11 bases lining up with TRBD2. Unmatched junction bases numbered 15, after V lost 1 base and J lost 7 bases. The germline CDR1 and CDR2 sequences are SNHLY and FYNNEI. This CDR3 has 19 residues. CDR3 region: CASSEGASGRRGLGNEQFF. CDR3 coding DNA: TGTGCCAGCAGTGAAGGGGCTAGCGGGAGGAGGGGGCTGGGAAATGAGCAGTTCTTC.

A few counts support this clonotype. The CDR3 is CASSPPVTGGQNEQYF. In nucleotides, the CDR3 is TGTGCCAGCAGTCCCCCCGTAACAGGGGGCCAGAATGAGCAGTACTTC. The V call is TRBV28, the J call TRBJ2-7; 9 bases align to TRBD1. Germline V gene sequence: CDR1 MDHEN, CDR2 SYDVKM. Germline trimming cut 5 bases from V and 7 bases from J; bases unmatched to any gene: 15. This CDR3 comprises 16 residues.

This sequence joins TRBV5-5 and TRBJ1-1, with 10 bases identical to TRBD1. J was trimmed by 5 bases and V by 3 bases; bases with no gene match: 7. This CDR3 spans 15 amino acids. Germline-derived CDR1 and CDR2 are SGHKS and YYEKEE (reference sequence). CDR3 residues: CASSSLGQGLTEAFF. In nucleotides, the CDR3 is TGTGCCAGCAGCTCCTTGGGACAGGGGTTAACTGAAGCTTTCTTT.

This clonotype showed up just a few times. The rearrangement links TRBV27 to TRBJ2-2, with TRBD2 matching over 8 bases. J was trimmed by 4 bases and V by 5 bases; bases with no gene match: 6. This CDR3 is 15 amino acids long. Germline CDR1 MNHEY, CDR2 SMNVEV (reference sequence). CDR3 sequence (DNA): TGTGCCAGCAGTCGACTAGCGAGTTCCACCGGGGAGCTGTTTTTT. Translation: CASSRLASSTGELFF.

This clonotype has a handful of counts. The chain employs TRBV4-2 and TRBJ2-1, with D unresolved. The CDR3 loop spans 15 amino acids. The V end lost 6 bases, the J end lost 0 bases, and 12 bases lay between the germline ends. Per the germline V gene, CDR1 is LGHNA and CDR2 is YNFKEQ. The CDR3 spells CASSVAPSSYNEQFF. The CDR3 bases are TGTGCCAGCAGTGTCGCCCCGAGCTCCTACAATGAGCAGTTCTTC.

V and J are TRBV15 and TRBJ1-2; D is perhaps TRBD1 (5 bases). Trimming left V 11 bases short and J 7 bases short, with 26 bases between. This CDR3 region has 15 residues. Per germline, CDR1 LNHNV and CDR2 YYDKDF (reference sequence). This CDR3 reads CASRENLQGSGGYTF. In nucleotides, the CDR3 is TGTGCCTCCCGAGAAAACCTCCAGGGATCAGGTGGCTACACCTTC.

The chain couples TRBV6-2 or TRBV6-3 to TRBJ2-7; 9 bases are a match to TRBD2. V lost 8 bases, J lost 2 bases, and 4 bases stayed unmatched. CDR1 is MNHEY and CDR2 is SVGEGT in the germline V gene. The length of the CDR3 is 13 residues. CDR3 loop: CASSSGNPYEQYF. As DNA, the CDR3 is TGTGCCAGCTCTAGCGGGAACCCCTACGAGCAGTACTTC.

The DNA for the CDR3 is TGTGCCAGCAGACATGACTACGAGCAGTACTTC. This encodes CASRHDYEQYF. This chain connects TRBV28 to TRBJ2-7; no clear D. The V and J ends lost 6 bases and 3 bases respectively, with 6 bases between them. The CDR3 is made up of 11 amino acids. The V gene's germline CDR1 is MDHEN and CDR2 SYDVKM.